Below, 6 T cell receptor beta chains from the same sample are listed, as sequenced in a study of T cell responses to AZD1222 COVID-19 vaccine. Profiled with immunoSEQ multiplex PCR; TCRdb holds only in-frame clones, not every one. The sample includes roughly 110,000 clones, 85% to 90% of them seen just once. The source material was peripheral blood, sampled on day 0 of AZD1222 vaccination. Receptor source: an adult in good health.

The chain links TRBV6-1 to TRBJ2-5; 10 bases fit TRBD2. Looked up from germline, CDR1 is MNHNS and CDR2 is SASEGT. J gave up 1 base and V 1 base, and 15 bases lay outside the gene matches. The CDR3 loop spans 20 amino acids. CDR3 nucleotide sequence: TGTGCCAGCAGTGAAGTGATTAGCGGGAGGTCCCTGGTAGCCCAAGAGACCCAGTACTTC. Protein product: CASSEVISGRSLVAQETQYF.

In this sample, this clone turned up once. The genes are TRBV4-3 and TRBJ2-1; 7 bases map to TRBD2. This CDR3 has 15 amino acids. CDR1 and CDR2 (germline): LGHNA, YSLEER. V trimming: 2 bases; J trimming: 7 bases; junction bases outside the gene matches: 8. The CDR3: CASSQWAGVRNEQFF. The CDR3 coding sequence is TGCGCCAGCAGCCAATGGGCGGGAGTACGGAATGAGCAGTTCTTC.

The rearrangement uses TRBV12-3 or TRBV12-4 and TRBJ1-1; D might be TRBD1 (5 bases). V lost 2 bases and J lost 4, with 8 bases in between. The CDR3 is 13 residues long. The CDR3 bases are TGTGCCAGCAGTTTACAGGGCTTCACTGAAGCTTTCTTT. This gives the protein CASSLQGFTEAFF.

V and J are TRBV5-1 and TRBJ1-4; D might be TRBD1 (6 bases). V was clipped by 4 bases and J by 3 bases, with 10 bases between them. The germline gives CDR1 SGHRS, CDR2 YFSETQ. The CDR3 spans 14 residues. CDR3: CASSQGTSNEKLFF. CDR3 bases: TGCGCCAGCAGCCAGGGGACTTCTAATGAAAAACTGTTTTTT.

This rearrangement joins TRBV6-5 to TRBJ1-1, with TRBD1 as a possible D gene (6 bases). Germline CDR1 MNHEY, CDR2 SVGAGI. Trimming cost V 0 bases and J 3 bases, with 11 bases left between them. This CDR3 region has 15 residues. In DNA, the CDR3 is TGTGCCAGCAGTTACTCCAGGGGCCGGGACACTGAAGCTTTCTTT. Amino acid sequence: CASSYSRGRDTEAFF.

The genes are TRBV7-9 and TRBJ1-1; 12 positions match TRBD1. The CDR3 spans 16 residues. V lost 1 base, J lost 4 bases, and 4 bases stayed unmatched. Germline CDR1 and CDR2: SEHNR and FQNEAQ (reference sequence). Here the CDR3 reads CASSLGDRGLGTEAFF. Written as DNA, the CDR3 is TGTGCCAGCAGCTTAGGGGACAGGGGGCTCGGCACTGAAGCTTTCTTT.